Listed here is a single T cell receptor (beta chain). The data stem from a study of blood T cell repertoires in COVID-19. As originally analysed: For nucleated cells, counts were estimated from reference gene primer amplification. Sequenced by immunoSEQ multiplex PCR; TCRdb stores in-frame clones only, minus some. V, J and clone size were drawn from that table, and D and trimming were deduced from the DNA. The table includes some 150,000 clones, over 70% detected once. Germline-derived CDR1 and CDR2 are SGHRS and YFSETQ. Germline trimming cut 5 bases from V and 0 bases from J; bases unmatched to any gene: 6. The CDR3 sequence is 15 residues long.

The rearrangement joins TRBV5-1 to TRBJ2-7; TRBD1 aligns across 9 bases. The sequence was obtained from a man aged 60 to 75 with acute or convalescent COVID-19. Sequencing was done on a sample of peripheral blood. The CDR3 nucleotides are TGCGCCAGCAGGAGGGACAGGGCAACCTCCTACGAGCAGTACTTC. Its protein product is CASRRDRATSYEQYF.